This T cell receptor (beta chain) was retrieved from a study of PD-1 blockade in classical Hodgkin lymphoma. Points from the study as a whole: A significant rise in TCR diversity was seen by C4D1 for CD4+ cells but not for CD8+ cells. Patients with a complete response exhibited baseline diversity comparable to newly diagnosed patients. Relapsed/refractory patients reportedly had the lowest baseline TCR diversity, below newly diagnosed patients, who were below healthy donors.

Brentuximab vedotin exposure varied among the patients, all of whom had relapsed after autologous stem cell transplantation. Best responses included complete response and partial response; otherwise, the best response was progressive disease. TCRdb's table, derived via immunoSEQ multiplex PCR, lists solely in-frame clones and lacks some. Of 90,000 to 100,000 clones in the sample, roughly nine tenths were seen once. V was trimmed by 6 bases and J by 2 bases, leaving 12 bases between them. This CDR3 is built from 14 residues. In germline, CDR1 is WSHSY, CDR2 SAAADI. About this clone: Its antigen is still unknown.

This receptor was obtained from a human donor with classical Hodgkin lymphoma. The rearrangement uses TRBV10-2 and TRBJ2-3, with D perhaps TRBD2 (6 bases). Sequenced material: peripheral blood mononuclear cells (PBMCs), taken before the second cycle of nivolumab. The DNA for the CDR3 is TGCGCCAGCAGGGACGGGAGCGCCACAGATACGCAGTATTTT. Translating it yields CASRDGSATDTQYF.